The rows below give T cell receptor beta chains drawn from one sample of a study of human T cells and chemical hapten exposure. TCRdb independently ran MiXCR on the RACE reads; one entry per CDR3 protein. The table records 99,000 or so distinct CDR3 sequences, about a tenth of them present only once. The input for sequencing was whole blood, taken in connection with sensitization to the hapten diphenylcyclopropenone (DPC). The origin of the receptors is a woman aged 55 to 70 with alopecia areata. Some clones in this sample may be carry-over from other donors' samples. CDR3s include the opening cysteine and the closing phenylalanine or tryptophan. D genes are given only for firm matches. Expanded clones get a size class; other rows say once, few or many, or leave the size out.

V	size	J	D	DNA	CDR3
TRBV5-4	few	TRBJ1-6	NA	TGTGCCAGCAGCTTGGGAACGGGATTCAATTCACCCCTCCACTTT	CASSLGTGFNSPLHF
TRBV5-1	few	TRBJ1-1	NA	TGCGCCAGCGCACGGGTTATGGACACTGAAGCTTTCTTT	CASARVMDTEAFF
TRBV20-1	many	TRBJ2-3	TRBD2	TGCAGTGCCCCGGGACTAGCGGGGGCCTTTTCGGGCACAGATACGCAGTATTTT	CSAPGLAGAFSGTDTQYF
TRBV5-6	few	TRBJ2-3	NA	TGTGCCAACAGCTTGGTCAGCACAGGGTCATGGACAGATACGCAGTATTTT	CANSLVSTGSWTDTQYF
TRBV9	NA	TRBJ2-2	TRBD2	TGTGCCAGCAGCGGAGGACTAGCTGCGATATCTAACACCGGGGAGCTGTTTTTT	CASSGGLAAISNTGELFF
TRBV6-1	NA	TRBJ1-2	NA	TGTGCCAGCAGTGAAGTGGGGGCCTATGGCTACACCTTC	CASSEVGAYGYTF
TRBV5-1	few	TRBJ1-2	NA	TGCGCCAGCAGCTGGCCCGACGGTACCTATGGCTACACCTTC	CASSWPDGTYGYTF
TRBV10-2	NA	TRBJ1-1	NA	TGCGCCAGCAGAGGGTCGGGGGTGAACACTGAAGCTTTCTTT	CASRGSGVNTEAFF
TRBV7-3	NA	TRBJ2-7	TRBD2	TGTGCCAGCAGCCCTAGCGGGGGGGCGGACTACGAGCAGTACTTC	CASSPSGGADYEQYF
TRBV18	few	TRBJ1-1	TRBD1	TGTGCCAGCTCACCACGGGGACAGCCGGAAGCTTTCTTT	CASSPRGQPEAFF
TRBV7-8	many	TRBJ1-5	NA	TGTGCCAGCAGCTTACCAGGGGCAAGCAATCAGCCCCAGCATTTT	CASSLPGASNQPQHF
TRBV5-1	NA	TRBJ1-2	NA	TGCGCCAGCAGCTTAGACGGACAGCTACCAACTAACTATGGCTACACCTTC	CASSLDGQLPTNYGYTF
TRBV9	few	TRBJ2-5	NA	TGTGCCAGCAGCGTAGGTGGCCGGAGGCAAGAGACCCAGTACTTC	CASSVGGRRQETQYF
TRBV6-1	many	TRBJ2-2	TRBD1	TGTGCCAGCAGTGATGCATCCGGGACAGGTTACACCGGGGAGCTGTTTTTT	CASSDASGTGYTGELFF
TRBV5-4	few	TRBJ1-1	NA	TGTGCCAGCAGCTCGAGTACAGAAAACACTGAAGCTTTCTTT	CASSSSTENTEAFF
TRBV4-1	NA	TRBJ2-5	NA	TGCGCCAGCAGCCTGAAGGGACTTCCGTACCAAGAGACCCAGTACTTC	CASSLKGLPYQETQYF
TRBV30	many	TRBJ2-1	TRBD2	TGTGCCTGGAGGGAGCGGGGGACCGCTTTAGAGCAGTTCTTC	CAWRERGTALEQFF
TRBV27	many	TRBJ1-5	TRBD1	TGTGCCAGCAGTCCCCTAGACAGGGGCGGCAATCAGCCCCAGCATTTT	CASSPLDRGGNQPQHF
TRBV3-1	NA	TRBJ1-4	NA	TGTGCCAGCAGCCAGGGACATAAGGAAGAAAAACTGTTTTTT	CASSQGHKEEKLFF
TRBV19	many	TRBJ1-2	TRBD1	TGTGCCAGTAACTCACAGGGGGCCTATGGCTACACCTTC	CASNSQGAYGYTF
TRBV7-2	few	TRBJ2-5	TRBD1	TGTGCCAGCAGCTTAGGGACAGGGGGACAAGAGACCCAGTACTTC	CASSLGTGGQETQYF
TRBV7-9	many	TRBJ1-1	NA	TGTGCCAGCAGGGAACAGGCGATGAACACTGAAGCTTTCTTT	CASREQAMNTEAFF
TRBV6-6	NA	TRBJ2-2	NA	TGTGCCAGCAGCGGGAGCGATCGCACTGGGGAGCTGTTTTTT	CASSGSDRTGELFF
TRBV18	many	TRBJ2-7	TRBD2	TGTGCCAGCTCACCACCGAGCGGGGCGCGATACGAGCAGTACTTC	CASSPPSGARYEQYF
TRBV6-1	few	TRBJ2-2	TRBD2	TGTGCCAGCAGTGAAAGGCGCCTAGCGGGGAACACCGGGGAGCTGTTTTTT	CASSERRLAGNTGELFF
TRBV2	NA	TRBJ2-5	NA	TGTGCCACCCTAAATTCGGGTGGACAGTCCCCCAGGGCCCAGTACTTC	CATLNSGGQSPRAQYF
TRBV12-3/TRBV12-4	many	TRBJ1-1	NA	TGTGCCAGCAGCCCTACAGGGAGTCGGTATGAAGCTTTCTTT	CASSPTGSRYEAFF
TRBV4-2	many	TRBJ2-6	TRBD1	TGTGCCAGCAGCCAAGATATTAGGGCAGGGGGATCCGGGGCCAACGTCCTGACTTTC	CASSQDIRAGGSGANVLTF